This T cell receptor beta chain was identified in a study of T cells after yellow fever vaccination. Study conclusions and caveats: Weaker, the secondary response had a peak occurring faster, on day 5 versus 15.

Only a few counts were recorded for this clonotype. Its matching antigen is unknown. CDR1 and CDR2 from the germline V gene are SEHNR and FQNEAQ (reference sequence). Between the trimmed V and J ends, which lost 2 bases and 6 bases, there was a span of 11 bases. The CDR3 covers 14 residues. Each CDR3 protein is one row after TCRdb ran MiXCR on the 5' RACE reads. The data hold more than 250,000 distinct CDR3 sequences, with about 6.6% observed a single time. This specimen consisted of PBMCs, obtained approximately 40 days after the first yellow fever vaccination. This sequence was found in a man younger than 35 who received the YFV17D yellow fever vaccine. This chain links TRBV7-9 with TRBJ1-5; D is possibly TRBD1 (6 bases). The CDR3 DNA reads TGTGCCAGCAGCTTAAAGGGGGGGGTTCAGCCCCAGCATTTT. Protein sequence: CASSLKGGVQPQHF.